This TCR beta chain was recorded in a study of blood T cell repertoires in COVID-19 (dated by TCRdb to about 2020). Some background on the complete study: Samples from collaborators originated in the United States, Italy and Spain and spanned both the acute and convalescent phases of COVID-19. The material from the prospective study consisted of cDNA or gDNA derived from T cells, B-cell-depleted T cells, or PBMCs. Deeply sampled blood TCRbeta repertoires from subjects exposed to, actively infected with, or recovered from COVID-19 were included in the dataset. The repertoires were made available in a free public database intended to serve as a resource for research on the immune response to SARS-CoV-2. The samples were drawn from two sources: the first 160 participants of the ongoing ImmuneRACE study, and 950 to 1,500 subjects contributed by 6 global collaborators. The sample metadata nearly always contained a de-identified subject ID, COVID-19 status, age in years and sex. Where HLA class I and class II types were available, the types were taken from metadata supplied by the sample provider, not from assay-based typing. Points the paper makes about the study in general: How much clinical and demographic metadata was included differed by source and by participant, and the metadata was provided uncurated.

Details on this clone: Its cognate antigen has yet to be identified. No base quality information exists; no much larger clone differs at one position.

Each collaborating institution followed its own protocols to collect whole blood in K2EDTA tubes. For TCRbeta analysis, collaborators shipped samples as frozen whole blood, isolated PBMCs, or DNA extracted from either of those sample types. Trimming at the junction amounts to 6 bases on V and 2 bases on J, and the germline ends lie 14 bases apart. The CDR3 goes from the cysteine to the phenylalanine over 16 residues. CDR3 DNA only is kept here, 48 bases in frame from base 1. The germline V gene (reference sequence) supplies CDR1 MNHEY and CDR2 SMNVEV. TCRbeta CDR3 regions were amplified from genomic DNA by means of the immunoSEQ Assay, a bias-controlled multiplex PCR. Turning to the authors' computational methods: Nucleated cell counts per sample were estimated from amplification of reference gene primers within the assay. Sequence reads were collapsed and filtered to measure the absolute abundance of every unique TCRbeta CDR3 rearrangement. For each sample, productive Simpson clonality was calculated as the square root of Simpson's diversity index across productive rearrangements. TCRdb provides this immuneACCESS table in a form limited to in-frame rearrangements. Some clones are lacking; in checked studies, under half of them reflect an unresolved V gene, and why the rest are absent is not known. V, J and clone size were drawn from that table, and D and trimming were deduced from the DNA. The sample table holds approximately 61,000 clones, of which approximately 84% were seen once. Jointly, the top ten make up roughly 15% of the sample.

The rearranged segments are TRBV27 and TRBJ2-6; a tentative D match to TRBD2 spans 6 bases. The sample was peripheral blood. The sequence derives from a human donor in a cohort sampled during active COVID-19. The DNA reads TGTGCCAGCAGACCCCAGGGCGGGGCTGGGGCCAACGTCCTGACTTTC. The resulting protein is CASRPQGGAGANVLTF.